The 13 T cell receptor beta chains in this list originate from one sample, sequenced in a study of blood T cells in healthy people across ages. A second PCR, run for about 7 to 11 cycles, used a sample-barcoded 5' primer plus a J-beta primer mix. TCRdb called the 5' RACE reads again in MiXCR, with one record for every CDR3 protein. The sample records approximately 800,000 distinct CDR3 sequences, roughly 46% being singletons. Sequenced input: blood. Every receptor here comes from a man older than 75 in good health.

This chain connects TRBV6-2 or TRBV6-3 to TRBJ2-1, with 8 bases identical to TRBD2. V lost 8 bases and J lost 4; bases outside the gene matches: 10. The germline CDR1 and CDR2 sequences are MNHEY and SVGEGT. The CDR3 has 15 amino acids. The CDR3 spells CASGGSGAGYNEQFF. The CDR3, as DNA: TGTGCCAGCGGGGGTAGCGGGGCGGGTTACAATGAGCAGTTCTTC.

This sequence joins TRBV7-2 and TRBJ1-5; maybe TRBD1 (6 bases). Germline V CDR1 and CDR2: SGHTA, FQGNSA. The CDR3 sequence is 16 residues long. V was trimmed by 1 base and J by 2 bases, leaving 12 bases between them. As DNA, the CDR3 is TGTGCCAGCAGCTTAGAGGGTAAGGGGGGCAATCAGCCCCAGCATTTT. As protein: CASSLEGKGGNQPQHF.

This clonotype was picked up a small number of times. J is TRBJ2-1 and V is TRBV5-1, with 7 bases fitting TRBD1. Germline V CDR1 and CDR2: SGHRS, YFSETQ. With V trimmed by 7 bases and J by 6 bases, 13 bases remained unmatched. The CDR3 has 15 residues. The CDR3 loop is CASAGRGLGVNEQFF. The CDR3 nucleotides read TGCGCCAGCGCAGGTAGGGGGCTAGGTGTCAATGAGCAGTTCTTC.

The genes are TRBV28 and TRBJ2-7; TRBD1 matches at 8 bases. In germline, CDR1 is MDHEN, CDR2 SYDVKM. V shed 6 bases and J 7 bases; nucleotides not matched to a gene: 8. The length of the CDR3 is 13 residues. The CDR3 DNA sequence: TGTGCCAGCAGCCCTCAGGGGGCGGTAGAGCAGTACTTC. Its protein product is CASSPQGAVEQYF.

On this clonotype: Since no conserved phenylalanine or tryptophan closes the CDR3, a read error is the likely cause. The J gene is TRBJ2-1, the V gene TRBV4-2; 7 nucleotides align to TRBD2. From germline, CDR1 is LGHNA and CDR2 YNFKEQ. The CDR3 is made up of 18 amino acids. V lost 0 bases, J lost 5 bases, and 13 bases stayed unmatched. CDR3 region: CASSQDGGGGEAHNEQFL. For the CDR3, the DNA is TGTGCCAGCAGCCAAGATGGGGGTGGGGGGGAGGCCCACAATGAGCAGTTCTTA.

The rearrangement uses TRBV7-9 and TRBJ1-4; D is ambiguous. Trimming took off 2 bases at V and 2 bases at J, with 15 bases between the two ends. The germline V gene encodes CDR1 SEHNR and CDR2 FQNEAQ (reference sequence). CDR3 length: 17 residues. CDR3 sequence: CASSLRRTTLTNEKLFF. In DNA, the CDR3 is TGTGCCAGCAGCTTACGCCGGACGACTTTGACTAATGAAAAACTGTTTTTT.

This clonotype was seen more than once but under ten times. The chain employs TRBV7-9 and TRBJ2-3; 7 bases are a match to TRBD2. Germline trimming cut 0 bases from V and 3 bases from J; bases unmatched to any gene: 6. The CDR3 has 16 residues. Germline V gene data show CDR1 as SEHNR and CDR2 as FQNEAQ (reference sequence). CDR3 DNA sequence: TGTGCCAGCAGCTTAGCGCTAGCGGCTGGGACAGATACGCAGTATTTT. This gives the protein CASSLALAAGTDTQYF.

The V call is TRBV20-1, the J call TRBJ2-3; TRBD2 aligns across 7 bases. The CDR3 is 15 residues long. J lost 0 bases, V lost 6 bases, and 9 bases had no gene match. Germline CDR1 and CDR2: DFQATT and SNEGSKA (reference sequence). CDR3 region: CSAPNSGYSTDTQYF. For the CDR3, the DNA is TGCAGTGCCCCTAATAGCGGGTATAGCACAGATACGCAGTATTTT.

This clonotype was counted a few times. J is TRBJ2-3 and V is TRBV25-1, with D perhaps TRBD2 (7 bases). The CDR3 length is 15 residues. The V end was cut by 1 base, the J end by 5 bases, with 13 bases between. Germline loops: CDR1 MGHDK, CDR2 SYGVNS. The CDR3 DNA is TGTGCCAGCAGTGAATGGGGGGGAGGGGGAGATACGCAGTATTTT. This codes for CASSEWGGGGDTQYF.

This sequence joins TRBV3-1 and TRBJ2-5; TRBD2 agrees at 7 bases. This CDR3 spans 15 amino acids. CDR1 LGHDT and CDR2 YNNKEL come from the germline V gene (reference sequence). The trim removed 7 bases at V and 4 bases at J, leaving 12 bases unmatched. CDR3 in amino acids: CASTRDAGVRETQYF. The CDR3 nucleotides are TGTGCCAGCACCCGGGACGCGGGAGTTCGAGAGACCCAGTACTTC.

This rearrangement joins TRBV6-1 to TRBJ2-1; 11 bases are a match to TRBD2. This CDR3 contains 16 residues. The germline gives CDR1 MNHNS, CDR2 SASEGT. V shed 2 bases, J shed 4 bases, and the junction held 4 bases outside the gene matches. This CDR3 is CASSERGTSGYNEQFF. CDR3 in DNA: TGTGCCAGCAGTGAACGCGGGACTAGCGGTTACAATGAGCAGTTCTTC.

This clonotype was seen a handful of times. The V and J genes are TRBV5-1 and TRBJ2-1; a possible D gene is TRBD1 (6 bases). Per the germline V gene, CDR1 is SGHRS and CDR2 is YFSETQ. V gave up 1 base and J gave up 5 bases, with 10 bases separating them. CDR3 length equals 14 residues. The DNA for the CDR3 is TGCGCCAGCAGCTTGAGGGACACTCACAATGAGCAGTTCTTC. This translates into CASSLRDTHNEQFF. Full variable domain (missing parts from reference TRBV5-1 and TRBJ2-1): KAGVTQTPRYLIKTRGQQVTLSCSPISGHRSVSWYQQTPGQGLQFLFEYFSETQRNKGNFPGRFSGRQFSNSRSEMNVSTLELGDSALYLCASSLRDTHNEQFFGPGTRLTVL.

This sequence joins TRBV12-3 or TRBV12-4 and TRBJ1-4; possibly TRBD1 for D (6 bases). V was cut by 5 bases and J by 4 bases, with 17 bases left in between. This CDR3 spans 16 amino acids. CDR3 coding DNA: TGTGCCAGCAGTCGCACCTCGGGGGCTTATAATGAAAAACTGTTTTTT. This gives the protein CASSRTSGAYNEKLFF.